The 27 T cell receptor beta chains in this list originate from one sample, sequenced in a study of CD8 T cells in ankylosing spondylitis. TCRdb processed the 5' RACE reads anew with MiXCR; each CDR3 protein has one entry. The data contain 200,000 to 250,000 distinct CDR3 sequences, roughly a tenth of them singletons. Sequencing was done on a sample of blood, either unsorted or a sorted T cell fraction (not recorded which). These receptors were taken from a male donor with ankylosing spondylitis or in good health (not recorded which).

Points on this clonotype: The junction differs from germline at one of its ends, possibly a read error. The chain is built from TRBV29-1 and TRBJ1-4, with 8 bases matching TRBD1. This CDR3 is built from 12 residues. Germline V lookup: CDR1 SQVTM, CDR2 ANQGSEA. CDR3 in amino acids: CSAWTGNEKPFF. The CDR3, as DNA: TGCAGCGCCTGGACAGGGAATGAAAAACCGTTTTTT.

This clonotype was counted a few times. The rearrangement links TRBV20-1 to TRBJ2-5, with 10 bases aligning to TRBD2. With V trimmed by 1 base and J by 6 bases, 8 bases remained unmatched. The CDR3 covers 15 residues. Germline V gene sequence: CDR1 DFQATT, CDR2 SNEGSKA (reference sequence). The CDR3 nucleotides are TGCAGTGCTAGAGGCCCAGCGGGGGGGCCAAAGACCCAGTACTTC. This gives the protein CSARGPAGGPKTQYF.

This clonotype has just a few counts. The rearrangement joins TRBV5-1 to TRBJ2-6, with unresolved D. Germline-derived CDR1 and CDR2 are SGHRS and YFSETQ. With 0 bases removed from V and 4 bases from J, the gap between germline ends came to 5 bases. This CDR3 spans 14 amino acids. CDR3 in DNA: TGCGCCAGCAGCTTGGAGGGAGGGGCCAACGTCCTGACTTTC. Encoded protein: CASSLEGGANVLTF.

Ten or more counts support this clonotype. The rearrangement uses TRBV6-2 or TRBV6-3 and TRBJ1-5; the D gene is possibly TRBD1 (6 bases). The length of the CDR3 is 13 residues. Germline V CDR1 and CDR2: MNHEY, SVGEGT. The V end lost 10 bases, the J end lost 5 bases, and 15 bases lay between the germline ends. CDR3 sequence: CATDDGGHQPQHF. For the CDR3, the DNA is TGTGCCACCGACGACGGGGGCCATCAGCCCCAGCATTTT.

This clonotype occurred a few times. The chain links TRBV20-1 to TRBJ2-3; no clear D. With 3 bases removed from V and 4 bases from J, the gap between germline ends came to 17 bases. Per the germline V gene, CDR1 is DFQATT and CDR2 is SNEGSKA (reference sequence). This CDR3 is built from 15 residues. The DNA for the CDR3 is TGCAGTGCTAGTGTGCGCTCTACCCGGGCAGATACGCAGTATTTT. As protein: CSASVRSTRADTQYF.

Ten or more counts support this clonotype. This chain links TRBV5-1 with TRBJ2-1, with TRBD2 matching over 10 bases. This CDR3 is built from 16 residues. Trimming at V came to 0 bases and at J to 8 bases, leaving 8 bases not matched to a gene. Germline V lookup: CDR1 SGHRS, CDR2 YFSETQ. CDR3 sequence reads: CASSLEGSGGIDEQFF. DNA of the CDR3: TGCGCCAGCAGCTTGGAGGGTAGCGGGGGGATCGATGAGCAGTTCTTC.

This clonotype was recorded a few times. J is TRBJ2-1 and V is TRBV19; D is uncertain. There are 15 residues in the CDR3. CDR1 LNHDA and CDR2 SQIVND come from the germline V gene (reference sequence). V was shortened by 3 bases and J by 7 bases, with 16 bases between the two germline ends. The CDR3 DNA is TGTGCCAGTAGTATTGAGGCAGGATCTGGAAATGAGCAGTTCTTC. It encodes CASSIEAGSGNEQFF.

The chain has TRBV20-1 and TRBJ1-5; D not resolved. V dropped 3 bases and J dropped 0 bases, with 18 bases sitting between them. The germline V gene encodes CDR1 DFQATT and CDR2 SNEGSKA (reference sequence). The CDR3 extends over 17 amino acids. CDR3 loop: CSASSAKPLLSNQPQHF. The CDR3 DNA is TGCAGTGCTAGCTCGGCAAAACCGCTCCTTAGCAATCAGCCCCAGCATTTT.

In its sample, this clonotype was seen a few times. The chain uses TRBV5-1 and TRBJ2-2; possible D gene TRBD1, 6 bases. Germline values: CDR1 SGHRS, CDR2 YFSETQ. The CDR3 sequence is 15 residues long. Between the trimmed V and J ends, which lost 2 bases and 3 bases, there was a span of 11 bases. As DNA, the CDR3 is TGCGCCAGCAGCTTAGGACAGCAACACACCGGGGAGCTGTTTTTT. Its protein product is CASSLGQQHTGELFF.

The V and J genes are TRBV3-1 and TRBJ2-3; 7 positions agree with TRBD2. The CDR3 spans 14 residues. CDR1 and CDR2 from the germline V gene are LGHDT and YNNKEL (reference sequence). The V segment lost 5 bases and the J segment 4 bases; nucleotides outside the gene matches: 6. In DNA, the CDR3 is TGTGCCAGCAGCAAAACCGCGGGGGCAGATACGCAGTATTTT. Its translation: CASSKTAGADTQYF.

In its sample, this clonotype was seen many times. V is TRBV5-6 and J is TRBJ2-3, with D unclear. From germline, CDR1 is SGHDT and CDR2 YYEEEE. Trimming pared 5 bases from V and 5 bases from J, leaving 9 bases between. The CDR3 is 12 amino acids. The DNA of the CDR3 is TGTGCCAGCAGGGCGAGTGGAGATACGCAGTATTTT. It codes for CASRASGDTQYF. Combining the CDR3 with reference TRBV5-6 and TRBJ2-3 gives the whole variable domain DAGVTQSPTHLIKTRGQQVTLRCSPKSGHDTVSWYQQALGQGPQFIFQYYEEEERQRGNFPDRFSGHQFPNYSSELNVNALLLGDSALYLCASRASGDTQYFGPGTRLTVL.

This clonotype was seen ten or more times. A read error may produce the germline difference seen at one junction end. The V call is TRBV7-2, the J call TRBJ2-3; 11 bases fit TRBD2. The germline V gene encodes CDR1 SGHTA and CDR2 FQGNSA. The CDR3 extends over 14 amino acids. CDR3 in amino acids: CASSVASGGDTQYF. The CDR3 DNA follows: TGTGCCAGCAGCGTAGCTAGCGGGGGGGATACGCAGTATTTT.

This clonotype was seen repeatedly, ten times or more. This sequence joins TRBV6-6 and TRBJ2-2, with D perhaps matching TRBD2 (6 bases). The V gene's germline CDR1 is MNHNY and CDR2 SVGAGI (reference sequence). Trimming took off 4 bases at V and 6 bases at J, with 9 bases between the two ends. CDR3 length: 13 amino acids. CDR3 DNA sequence: TGTGCCAGCAGTTCCTCTAGCGCCGGGGAGCTGTTTTTT. Amino acids: CASSSSSAGELFF.

CDR3 nucleotide sequence: TGTGCCAGCAGCCCGCCTCCGGGGAACACTGAAGCTTTCTTT. It encodes CASSPPPGNTEAFF. The rearrangement joins TRBV7-8 to TRBJ1-1; no firm D call. The V and J ends lost 5 bases and 1 base respectively, with 11 bases between them. The CDR3 spans 14 residues. Germline-derived CDR1 and CDR2 are SGHVS and FQNEAQ.

In this sample, this clonotype turned up many times. V and J are TRBV20-1 and TRBJ1-5, with TRBD1 identical over 8 bases. The CDR3 is 13 residues long. CDR1 and CDR2 from the germline V gene are DFQATT and SNEGSKA (reference sequence). V trimming: 5 bases; J trimming: 5 bases; junction bases outside the gene matches: 5. DNA of the CDR3: TGCAGTGCTCTGACAGGGGTTGATCAGCCCCAGCATTTT. Protein sequence: CSALTGVDQPQHF.

This clonotype was observed a handful of times. This chain links TRBV7-9 with TRBJ1-1; D is possibly TRBD1 (5 bases). This CDR3 is built from 15 residues. Germline CDR1 reads SEHNR; CDR2 reads FQNEAQ (reference sequence). V was shortened by 5 bases and J by 4 bases, with 17 bases between the two germline ends. As DNA, the CDR3 is TGTGCCAGCAGCCCAAGTGGGGGGGAAGGCACTGAAGCTTTCTTT. Its translation is CASSPSGGEGTEAFF.

This clonotype showed up many times. This chain connects TRBV7-3 to TRBJ2-1; 11 nucleotides align to TRBD1. The CDR3 has 15 residues. Germline values: CDR1 SGHTA, CDR2 FQGTGA. V was clipped by 2 bases and J by 9 bases; unmatched bases: 6. For the CDR3, the DNA is TGTGCCAGCAGCTTATTCCCGGGACAGGGGGGTGAGCAGTTCTTC. Protein product: CASSLFPGQGGEQFF.

This clonotype showed up just a few times. The chain couples TRBV12-3 or TRBV12-4 to TRBJ2-7; 8 positions agree with TRBD1. The junction had 8 bases not matched to a gene; V was cut back by 6 bases and J by 7 bases. The CDR3 contains 13 residues. DNA for the CDR3: TGTGCCAGCAGAATTCAGGGGGCAGGAGAGCAGTACTTC. It codes for CASRIQGAGEQYF.

Concerning this clonotype: Relative to the germline gene, one junction end is altered; a read error may explain this. V usage is TRBV20-1 and J usage is TRBJ2-4, with 11 bases lining up with TRBD2. The CDR3 extends over 19 amino acids. From germline, CDR1 is DFQATT and CDR2 SNEGSKA (reference sequence). In DNA form, the CDR3 reads TGCTGTGCTAGAGGCCAGACTAGCGGGGAGAGAGTAGCCAAAAACATTCAGTACTTC. It codes for CCARGQTSGERVAKNIQYF.

Ten or more counts support this clonotype. This chain links TRBV30 with TRBJ1-2, with 7 positions matching TRBD1. J gave up 6 bases and V 5 bases, and 6 bases lay outside the gene matches. CDR3 size: 12 residues. Germline V lookup: CDR1 GTSNPN, CDR2 SVGIG (reference sequence). CDR3 sequence (DNA): TGTGCCTGGGCCGACAGGGTTAATGGCTACACCTTC. This encodes CAWADRVNGYTF.

In this sample, this clonotype turned up many times. This rearrangement joins TRBV12-3 or TRBV12-4 to TRBJ2-7; 7 bases agree with TRBD1. The CDR3 extends over 13 amino acids. The junction had 3 bases not matched to a gene; V was cut back by 0 bases and J by 7 bases. The CDR3 is CASSLAGTEEQYF. The CDR3 coding sequence is TGTGCCAGCAGTTTAGCCGGGACAGAAGAGCAGTACTTC.

This clonotype was counted at least ten times. This rearrangement joins TRBV9 to TRBJ2-3; weak D call: TRBD1 (6 bases). Per the germline V gene, CDR1 is SGDLS and CDR2 is YYNGEE. CDR3 size: 18 residues. Trimming cost V 3 bases and J 0 bases, with 20 bases left between them. CDR3: CASSGRPGQYRSTDTQYF. In nucleotides, the CDR3 is TGTGCCAGCAGCGGACGCCCGGGACAATATAGAAGCACAGATACGCAGTATTTT.

This clonotype occurred a few times. V usage is TRBV18 and J usage is TRBJ2-3; D is unclear. CDR3 size: 15 residues. V lost 2 bases and J lost 0, with 9 bases in between. Germline lookup yields CDR1 KGHSH and CDR2 LQKENI. The CDR3 coding sequence is TGTGCCAGCTCACCATACAGCATTAGCACAGATACGCAGTATTTT. This sequence encodes CASSPYSISTDTQYF.

This sequence joins TRBV25-1 and TRBJ2-7; 10 bases agree with TRBD2. Trimming removed 1 base from V and 0 bases from J; junction bases left unmatched: 12. CDR1 and CDR2 from the germline V gene are MGHDK and SYGVNS. The CDR3 extends over 19 amino acids. The CDR3 DNA sequence: TGTGCCAGCAGTGAATGGCCCCCAACTAGCGGGGCTAGCTCCTACGAGCAGTACTTC. Amino acid sequence: CASSEWPPTSGASSYEQYF.

A word on this clonotype: Given a much more abundant clone one base away, this may be a read error. J is TRBJ2-3 and V is TRBV12-3 or TRBV12-4, with a possible D match to TRBD2 (6 bases). The CDR3 loop spans 15 amino acids. Trimming took off 7 bases at V and 4 bases at J, with 18 bases between the two ends. CDR3 DNA sequence: TGTGCCAGCATTCGCGTGGAGGGGTCGGCAGATACGCAGTATTTT. Translation gives CASIRVEGSADTQYF.

This clonotype showed up many times. The chain uses TRBV7-8 and TRBJ1-5, with D tentatively TRBD1 (5 bases). The CDR3 sequence is 13 residues long. V was pared by 3 bases and J by 5 bases, with 8 bases between. From germline, CDR1 is SGHVS and CDR2 FQNEAQ. The CDR3 loop reads CASSFGRDQPQHF. CDR3 DNA: TGTGCCAGCAGCTTTGGCAGGGATCAGCCCCAGCATTTT.

This clonotype was counted at least ten times. The chain links TRBV24-1 to TRBJ1-1; D not certain. The CDR3 runs 14 residues. V was pared by 3 bases and J by 5 bases, with 12 bases between. CDR1 and CDR2 from the germline V gene are KGHDR and SFDVKD. The CDR3 protein is CATSDPFLGTEAFF. CDR3 in DNA: TGTGCCACCAGTGATCCTTTTCTGGGTACTGAAGCTTTCTTT.